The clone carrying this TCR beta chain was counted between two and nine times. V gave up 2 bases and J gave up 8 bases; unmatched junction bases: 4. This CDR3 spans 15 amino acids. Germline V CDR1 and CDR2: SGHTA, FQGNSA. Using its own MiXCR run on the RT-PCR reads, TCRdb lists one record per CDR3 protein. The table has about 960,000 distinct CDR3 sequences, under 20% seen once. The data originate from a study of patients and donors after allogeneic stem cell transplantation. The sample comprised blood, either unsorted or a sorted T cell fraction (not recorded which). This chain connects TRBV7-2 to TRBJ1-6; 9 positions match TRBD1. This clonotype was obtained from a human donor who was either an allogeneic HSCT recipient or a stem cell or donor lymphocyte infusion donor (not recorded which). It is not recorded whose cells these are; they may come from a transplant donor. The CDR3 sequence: CASSLQGTGHSPLHF. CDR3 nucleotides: TGTGCCAGCAGCTTACAGGGGACAGGGCATTCACCCCTCCACTTT.